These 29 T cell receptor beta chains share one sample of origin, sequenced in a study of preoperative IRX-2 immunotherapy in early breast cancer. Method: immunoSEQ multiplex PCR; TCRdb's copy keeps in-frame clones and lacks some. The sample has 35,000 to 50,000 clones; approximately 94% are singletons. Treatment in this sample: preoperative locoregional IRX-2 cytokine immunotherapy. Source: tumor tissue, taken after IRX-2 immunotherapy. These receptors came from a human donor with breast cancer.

The CDR3 region has the DNA TGTGCCAGCAGTTTCGTCGCGGGACAGGGGAGGAACGAGCAGTACTTC. This encodes CASSFVAGQGRNEQYF. This chain links TRBV28 with TRBJ2-7; 10 nucleotides match TRBD1. CDR1 and CDR2 (germline): MDHEN, SYDVKM. The V segment lost 3 bases and the J segment 5 bases; nucleotides outside the gene matches: 10. This CDR3 region has 16 residues.

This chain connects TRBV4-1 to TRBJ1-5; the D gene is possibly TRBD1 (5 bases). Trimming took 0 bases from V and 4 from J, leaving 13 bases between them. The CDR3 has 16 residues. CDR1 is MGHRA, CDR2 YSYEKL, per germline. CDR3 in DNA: TGCGCCAGCAGCCAAGATTGGGGGAGCCCGAATCAGCCCCAGCATTTT. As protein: CASSQDWGSPNQPQHF.

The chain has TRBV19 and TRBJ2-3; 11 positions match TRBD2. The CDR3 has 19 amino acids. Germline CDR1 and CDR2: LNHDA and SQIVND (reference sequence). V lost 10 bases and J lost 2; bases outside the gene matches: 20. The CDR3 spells CATTFRPTGTSGFTDTQYF. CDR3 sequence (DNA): TGTGCCACCACTTTCCGGCCCACCGGGACTAGCGGTTTCACAGATACGCAGTATTTT.

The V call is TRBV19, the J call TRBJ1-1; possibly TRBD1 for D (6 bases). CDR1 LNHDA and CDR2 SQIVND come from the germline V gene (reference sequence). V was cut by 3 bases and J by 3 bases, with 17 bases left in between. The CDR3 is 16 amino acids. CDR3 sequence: CASSISGGPFDTEAFF. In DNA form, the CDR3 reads TGTGCCAGTAGTATTTCGGGGGGGCCTTTTGACACTGAAGCTTTCTTT. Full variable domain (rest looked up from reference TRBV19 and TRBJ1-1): DGGITQSPKYLFRKEGQNVTLSCEQNLNHDAMYWYRQDPGQGLRLIYYSQIVNDFQKGDIAEGYSVSREKKESFPLTVTSAQKNPTAFYLCASSISGGPFDTEAFFGQGTRLTVV.

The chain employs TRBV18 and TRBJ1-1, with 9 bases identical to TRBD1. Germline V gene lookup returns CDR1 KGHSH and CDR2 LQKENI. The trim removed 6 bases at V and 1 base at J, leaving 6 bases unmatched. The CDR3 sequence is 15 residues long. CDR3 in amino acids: CASSWPDRGNTEAFF. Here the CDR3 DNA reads TGTGCCAGCTCCTGGCCGGACAGGGGGAACACTGAAGCTTTCTTT.

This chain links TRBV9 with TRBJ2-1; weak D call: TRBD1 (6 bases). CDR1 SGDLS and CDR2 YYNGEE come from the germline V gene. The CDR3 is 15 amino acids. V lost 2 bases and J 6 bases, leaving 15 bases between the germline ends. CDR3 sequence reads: CASSVGPEGGNEQFF. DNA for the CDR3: TGTGCCAGCAGCGTCGGCCCCGAAGGGGGCAATGAGCAGTTCTTC.

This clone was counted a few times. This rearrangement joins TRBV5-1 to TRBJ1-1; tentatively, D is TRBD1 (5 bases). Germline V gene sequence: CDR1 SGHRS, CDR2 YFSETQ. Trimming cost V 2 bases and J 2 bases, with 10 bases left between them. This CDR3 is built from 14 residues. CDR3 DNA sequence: TGCGCCAGCAGCTTTGACACAGGTAACACTGAAGCTTTCTTT. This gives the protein CASSFDTGNTEAFF. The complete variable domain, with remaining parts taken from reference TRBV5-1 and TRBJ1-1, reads KAGVTQTPRYLIKTRGQQVTLSCSPISGHRSVSWYQQTPGQGLQFLFEYFSETQRNKGNFPGRFSGRQFSNSRSEMNVSTLELGDSALYLCASSFDTGNTEAFFGQGTRLTVV.

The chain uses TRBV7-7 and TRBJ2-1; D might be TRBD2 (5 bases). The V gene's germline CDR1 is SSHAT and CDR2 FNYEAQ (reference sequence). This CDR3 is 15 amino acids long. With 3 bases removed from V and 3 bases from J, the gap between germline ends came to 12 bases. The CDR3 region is CASSFSLADYNEQFF. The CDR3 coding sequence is TGTGCCAGCAGCTTTAGCCTAGCCGACTACAATGAGCAGTTCTTC.

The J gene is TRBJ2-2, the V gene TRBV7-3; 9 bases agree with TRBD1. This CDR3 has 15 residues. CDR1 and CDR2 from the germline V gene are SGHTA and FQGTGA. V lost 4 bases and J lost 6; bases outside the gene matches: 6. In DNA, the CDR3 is TGTGCCAGCAGCTACCCGGGACAGGGTCCCGGGGAGCTGTTTTTT. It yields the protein CASSYPGQGPGELFF.

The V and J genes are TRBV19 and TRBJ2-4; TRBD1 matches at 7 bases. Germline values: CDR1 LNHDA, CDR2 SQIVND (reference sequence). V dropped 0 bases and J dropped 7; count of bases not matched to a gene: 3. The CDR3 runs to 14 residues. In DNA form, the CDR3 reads TGTGCCAGTAGTATAGATCCGACAGGGAACATTCAGTACTTC. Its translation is CASSIDPTGNIQYF.

The CDR3: CASSLSWARVSGNTIYF. The CDR3 coding sequence is TGTGCCAGCAGTTTAAGCTGGGCTAGGGTCTCTGGAAACACCATATATTTT. V gene TRBV28 combines with J gene TRBJ1-3; D unresolved. The V end was cut by 2 bases, the J end by 0 bases, with 14 bases between. Germline V lookup: CDR1 MDHEN, CDR2 SYDVKM. The CDR3 length is 17 residues.

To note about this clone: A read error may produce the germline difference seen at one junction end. The CDR3: CASSVAGGDNEQFF. CDR3 bases: TGTGCCAGCAGCGTAGCGGGGGGTGACAATGAGCAGTTCTTC. V is TRBV7-7 and J is TRBJ2-1; 10 positions match TRBD2. Per germline, CDR1 SSHAT and CDR2 FNYEAQ (reference sequence). The CDR3 has 14 amino acids.

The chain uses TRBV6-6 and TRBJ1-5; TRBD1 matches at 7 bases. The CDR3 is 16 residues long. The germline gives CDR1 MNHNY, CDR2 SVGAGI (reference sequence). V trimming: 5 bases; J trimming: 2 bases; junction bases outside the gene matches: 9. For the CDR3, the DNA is TGTGCCAGCAGTCAAACCTCAGGGGGACGCAATCAGCCCCAGCATTTT. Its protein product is CASSQTSGGRNQPQHF.

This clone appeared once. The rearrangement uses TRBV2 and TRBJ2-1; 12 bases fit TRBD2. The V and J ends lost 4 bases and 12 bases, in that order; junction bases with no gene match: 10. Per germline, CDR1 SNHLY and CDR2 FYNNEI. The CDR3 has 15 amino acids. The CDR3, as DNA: TGTGCCAGCAGTGCCGGACTAGCGGGAATAGGGTGGCAGTTCTTC. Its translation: CASSAGLAGIGWQFF.

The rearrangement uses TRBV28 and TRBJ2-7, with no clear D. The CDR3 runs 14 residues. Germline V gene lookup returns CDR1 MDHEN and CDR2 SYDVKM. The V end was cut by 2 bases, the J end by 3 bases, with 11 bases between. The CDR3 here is CASSLGQTLYEQYF. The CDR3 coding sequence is TGTGCCAGCAGTTTAGGGCAGACCCTCTACGAGCAGTACTTC.

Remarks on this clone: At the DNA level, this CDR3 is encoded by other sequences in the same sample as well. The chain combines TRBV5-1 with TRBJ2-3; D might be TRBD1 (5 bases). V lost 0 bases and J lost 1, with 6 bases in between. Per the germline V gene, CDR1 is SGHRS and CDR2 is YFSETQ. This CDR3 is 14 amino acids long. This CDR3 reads CASSLEGGTDTQYF. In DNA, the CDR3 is TGCGCCAGCAGCTTGGAAGGGGGCACAGATACGCAGTATTTT.

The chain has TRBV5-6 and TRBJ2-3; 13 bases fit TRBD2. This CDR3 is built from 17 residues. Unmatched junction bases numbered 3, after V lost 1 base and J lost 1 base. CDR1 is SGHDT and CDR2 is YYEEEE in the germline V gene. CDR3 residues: CASSLRLAGGGTDTQYF. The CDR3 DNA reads TGTGCCAGCAGCTTGAGACTAGCGGGAGGTGGCACAGATACGCAGTATTTT.

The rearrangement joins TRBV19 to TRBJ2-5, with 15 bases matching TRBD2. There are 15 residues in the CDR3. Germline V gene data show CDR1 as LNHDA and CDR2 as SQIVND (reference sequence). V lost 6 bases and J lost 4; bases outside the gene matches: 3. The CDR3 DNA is TGTGCCAGTAGGGGGACTAGCGGGGGGAGAGAGACCCAGTACTTC. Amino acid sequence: CASRGTSGGRETQYF. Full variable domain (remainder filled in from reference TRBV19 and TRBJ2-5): DGGITQSPKYLFRKEGQNVTLSCEQNLNHDAMYWYRQDPGQGLRLIYYSQIVNDFQKGDIAEGYSVSREKKESFPLTVTSAQKNPTAFYLCASRGTSGGRETQYFGPGTRLLVL.

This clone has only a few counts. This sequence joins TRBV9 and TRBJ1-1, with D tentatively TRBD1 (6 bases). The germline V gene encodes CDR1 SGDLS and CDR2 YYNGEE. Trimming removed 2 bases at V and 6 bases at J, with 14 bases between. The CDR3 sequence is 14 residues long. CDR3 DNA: TGTGCCAGCAGCGTCACAGGGTCCACCTCTGAAGCTTTCTTT. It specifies CASSVTGSTSEAFF.

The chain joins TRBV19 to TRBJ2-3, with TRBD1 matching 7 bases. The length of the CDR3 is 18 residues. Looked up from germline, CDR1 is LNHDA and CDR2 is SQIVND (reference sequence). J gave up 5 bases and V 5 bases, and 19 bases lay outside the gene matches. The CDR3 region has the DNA TGTGCCAGTAGTCCCCCAGCCGGGACAGCTCTTCGGTTAGATACGCAGTATTTT. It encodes CASSPPAGTALRLDTQYF.

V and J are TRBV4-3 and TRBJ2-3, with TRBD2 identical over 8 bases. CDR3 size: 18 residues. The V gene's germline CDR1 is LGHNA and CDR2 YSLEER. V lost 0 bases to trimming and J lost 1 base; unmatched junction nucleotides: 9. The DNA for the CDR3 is TGCGCCAGCAGCCAAGAAGCGGGGGTAACCTGGGGCACAGATACGCAGTATTTT. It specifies CASSQEAGVTWGTDTQYF.

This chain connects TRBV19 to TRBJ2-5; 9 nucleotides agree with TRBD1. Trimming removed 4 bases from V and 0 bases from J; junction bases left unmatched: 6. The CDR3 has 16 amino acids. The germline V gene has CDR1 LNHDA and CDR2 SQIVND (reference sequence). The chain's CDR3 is CASSTRQGGNQETQYF. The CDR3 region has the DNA TGTGCCAGTAGTACCCGACAGGGGGGCAACCAAGAGACCCAGTACTTC.

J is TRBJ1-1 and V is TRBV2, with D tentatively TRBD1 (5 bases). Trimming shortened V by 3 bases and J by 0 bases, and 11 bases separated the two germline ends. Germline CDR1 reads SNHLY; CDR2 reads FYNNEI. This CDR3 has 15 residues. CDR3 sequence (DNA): TGTGCCAGCAGTGATACGCAGACAGTGAACACTGAAGCTTTCTTT. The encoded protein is CASSDTQTVNTEAFF.

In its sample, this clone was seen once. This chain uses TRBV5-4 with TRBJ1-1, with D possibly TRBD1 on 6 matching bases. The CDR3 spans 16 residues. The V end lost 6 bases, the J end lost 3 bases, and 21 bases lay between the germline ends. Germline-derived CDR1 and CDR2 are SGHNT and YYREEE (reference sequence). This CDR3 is CASTFPERGADTEAFF. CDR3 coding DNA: TGTGCCAGCACATTTCCCGAACGGGGGGCGGACACTGAAGCTTTCTTT.

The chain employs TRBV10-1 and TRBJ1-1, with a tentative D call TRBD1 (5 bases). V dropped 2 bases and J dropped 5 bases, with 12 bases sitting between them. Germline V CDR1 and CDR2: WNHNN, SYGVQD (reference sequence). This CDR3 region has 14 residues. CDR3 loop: CASSELKGRTEAFF. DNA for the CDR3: TGCGCCAGCAGTGAGCTTAAGGGGCGAACTGAAGCTTTCTTT.

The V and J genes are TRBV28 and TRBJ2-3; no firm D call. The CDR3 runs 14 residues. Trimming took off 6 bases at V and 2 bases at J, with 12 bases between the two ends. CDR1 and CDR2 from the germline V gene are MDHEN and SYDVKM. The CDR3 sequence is CASSPTGYTDTQYF. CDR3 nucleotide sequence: TGTGCCAGCAGCCCCACCGGGTACACAGATACGCAGTATTTT.

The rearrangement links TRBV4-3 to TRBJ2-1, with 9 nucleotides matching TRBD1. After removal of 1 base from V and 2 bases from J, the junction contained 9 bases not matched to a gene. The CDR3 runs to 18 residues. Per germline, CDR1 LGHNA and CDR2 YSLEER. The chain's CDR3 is CASSQAPPGTGPYNEQFF. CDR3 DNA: TGCGCCAGCAGCCAAGCCCCACCGGGGACAGGGCCCTACAATGAGCAGTTCTTC.

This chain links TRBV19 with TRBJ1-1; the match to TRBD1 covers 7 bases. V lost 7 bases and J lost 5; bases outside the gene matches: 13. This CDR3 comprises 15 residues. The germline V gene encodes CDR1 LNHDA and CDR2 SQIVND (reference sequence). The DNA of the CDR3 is TGTGCCAGTACCCGGGGGGGGGACAGAAGGACTGAAGCTTTCTTT. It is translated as CASTRGGDRRTEAFF.

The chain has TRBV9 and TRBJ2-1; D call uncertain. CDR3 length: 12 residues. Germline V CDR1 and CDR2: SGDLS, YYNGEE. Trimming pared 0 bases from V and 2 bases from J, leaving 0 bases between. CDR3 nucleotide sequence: TGTGCCAGCAGCGTAGCCTACAATGAGCAGTTCTTC. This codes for CASSVAYNEQFF. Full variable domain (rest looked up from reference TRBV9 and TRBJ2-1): DSGVTQTPKHLITATGQRVTLRCSPRSGDLSVYWYQQSLDQGLQFLIQYYNGEERAKGNILERFSAQQFPDLHSELNLSSLELGDSALYFCASSVAYNEQFFGPGTRLTVL.